This T cell receptor beta chain was sequenced for a study of technical replicates of blood from a handful of donors. The CDR3 sequence is 16 residues long. The V end was cut by 4 bases, the J end by 0 bases, with 15 bases between. Germline CDR1 MNHNS, CDR2 SASEGT. This table comes from immunoSEQ multiplex PCR, and its TCRdb copy is limited to in-frame clones, with some not included. The table shows tens of thousands of clones, with 92% occurring only once. This sequence originates from a human donor in good health. The sequenced sample was T cells isolated from PBMCs. This rearrangement joins TRBV6-1 to TRBJ1-2; possibly TRBD1 for D (6 bases). The CDR3 is CASSGRTGNSNYGYTF. The CDR3 bases are TGTGCCAGCAGTGGGAGAACAGGGAACTCTAACTATGGCTACACCTTC.